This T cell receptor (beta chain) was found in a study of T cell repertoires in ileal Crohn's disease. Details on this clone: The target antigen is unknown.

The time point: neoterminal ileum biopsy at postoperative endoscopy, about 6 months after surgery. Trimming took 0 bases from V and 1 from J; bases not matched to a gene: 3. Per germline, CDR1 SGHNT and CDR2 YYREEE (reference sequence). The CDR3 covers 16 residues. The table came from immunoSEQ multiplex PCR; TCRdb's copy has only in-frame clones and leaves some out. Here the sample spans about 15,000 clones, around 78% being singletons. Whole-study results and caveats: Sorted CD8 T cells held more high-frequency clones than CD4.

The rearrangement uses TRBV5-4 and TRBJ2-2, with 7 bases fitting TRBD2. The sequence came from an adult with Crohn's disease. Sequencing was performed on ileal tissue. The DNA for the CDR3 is TGTGCCAGCAGCTTGGAGGGCGGGAGGAACACCGGGGAGCTGTTTTTT. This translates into CASSLEGGRNTGELFF.